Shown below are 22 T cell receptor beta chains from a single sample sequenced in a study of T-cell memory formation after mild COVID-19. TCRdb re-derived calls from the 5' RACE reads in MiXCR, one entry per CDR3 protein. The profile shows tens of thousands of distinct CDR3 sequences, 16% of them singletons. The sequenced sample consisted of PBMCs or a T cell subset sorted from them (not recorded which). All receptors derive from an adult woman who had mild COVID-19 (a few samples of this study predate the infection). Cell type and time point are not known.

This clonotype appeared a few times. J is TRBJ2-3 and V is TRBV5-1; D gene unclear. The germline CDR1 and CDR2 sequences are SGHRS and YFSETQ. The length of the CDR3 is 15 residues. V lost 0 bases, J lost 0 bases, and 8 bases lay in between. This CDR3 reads CASSLEDGSTDTQYF. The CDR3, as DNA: TGCGCCAGCAGCTTGGAGGACGGTAGCACAGATACGCAGTATTTT.

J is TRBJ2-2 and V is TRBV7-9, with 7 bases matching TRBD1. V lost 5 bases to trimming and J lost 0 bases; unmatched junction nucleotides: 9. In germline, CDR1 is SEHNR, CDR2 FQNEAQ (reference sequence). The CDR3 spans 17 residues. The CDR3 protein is CASSRPLGTANTGELFF. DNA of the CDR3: TGTGCCAGCAGCCGTCCTTTGGGGACAGCGAACACCGGGGAGCTGTTTTTT.

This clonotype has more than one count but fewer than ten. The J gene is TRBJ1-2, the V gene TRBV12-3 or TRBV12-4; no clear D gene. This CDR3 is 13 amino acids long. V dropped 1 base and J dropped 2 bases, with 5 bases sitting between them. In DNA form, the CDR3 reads TGTGCCAGCAGTTTAGTACCGAACTATGGCTACACCTTC. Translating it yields CASSLVPNYGYTF.

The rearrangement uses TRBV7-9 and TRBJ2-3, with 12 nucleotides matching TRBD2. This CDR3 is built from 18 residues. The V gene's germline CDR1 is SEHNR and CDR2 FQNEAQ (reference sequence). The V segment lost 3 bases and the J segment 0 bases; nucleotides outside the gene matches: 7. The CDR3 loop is CASSFLAGGASSTDTQYF. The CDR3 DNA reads TGTGCCAGCAGCTTCCTAGCGGGAGGGGCTTCTAGCACAGATACGCAGTATTTT.

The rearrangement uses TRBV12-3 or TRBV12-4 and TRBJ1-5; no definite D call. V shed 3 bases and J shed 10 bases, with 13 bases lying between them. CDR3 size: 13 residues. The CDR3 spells CASSLDSGYPQHF. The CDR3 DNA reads TGTGCCAGCAGTTTGGATTCCGGGTATCCCCAGCATTTT.

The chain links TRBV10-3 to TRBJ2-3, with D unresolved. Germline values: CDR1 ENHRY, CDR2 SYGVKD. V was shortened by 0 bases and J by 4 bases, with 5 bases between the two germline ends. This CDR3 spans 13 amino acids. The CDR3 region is CAISESGADTQYF. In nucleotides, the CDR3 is TGTGCCATCAGTGAGTCGGGCGCAGATACGCAGTATTTT.

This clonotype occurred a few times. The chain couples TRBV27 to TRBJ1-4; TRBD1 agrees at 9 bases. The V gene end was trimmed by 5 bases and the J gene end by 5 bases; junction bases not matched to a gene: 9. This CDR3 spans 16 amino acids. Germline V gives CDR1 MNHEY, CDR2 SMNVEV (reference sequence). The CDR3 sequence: CASSEEQGAPNEKLFF. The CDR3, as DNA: TGTGCCAGCAGTGAGGAACAGGGGGCTCCGAATGAAAAACTGTTTTTT.

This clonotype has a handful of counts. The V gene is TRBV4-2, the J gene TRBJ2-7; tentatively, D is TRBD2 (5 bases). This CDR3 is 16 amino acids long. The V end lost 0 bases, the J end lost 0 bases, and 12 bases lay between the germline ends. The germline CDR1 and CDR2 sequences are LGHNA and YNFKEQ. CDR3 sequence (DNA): TGTGCCAGCAGCCAAGATCCAGAGCGGAGCTCCTACGAGCAGTACTTC. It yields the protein CASSQDPERSSYEQYF.

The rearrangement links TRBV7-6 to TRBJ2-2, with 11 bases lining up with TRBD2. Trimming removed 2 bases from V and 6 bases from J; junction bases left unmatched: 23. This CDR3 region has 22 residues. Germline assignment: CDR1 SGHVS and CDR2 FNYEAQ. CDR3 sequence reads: CASSLSAFLAGGSFNFSGELFF. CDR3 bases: TGTGCCAGCAGCTTAAGCGCCTTCCTAGCGGGAGGTTCATTTAATTTTTCCGGGGAGCTGTTTTTT.

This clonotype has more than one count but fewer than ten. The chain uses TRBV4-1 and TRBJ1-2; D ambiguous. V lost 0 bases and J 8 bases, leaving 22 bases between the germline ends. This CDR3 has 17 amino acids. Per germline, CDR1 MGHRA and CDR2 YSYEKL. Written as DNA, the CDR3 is TGCGCCAGCAGCCAAGATTTTGAGCTGCGGGCTCCTGAGGGCTACACCTTC. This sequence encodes CASSQDFELRAPEGYTF.

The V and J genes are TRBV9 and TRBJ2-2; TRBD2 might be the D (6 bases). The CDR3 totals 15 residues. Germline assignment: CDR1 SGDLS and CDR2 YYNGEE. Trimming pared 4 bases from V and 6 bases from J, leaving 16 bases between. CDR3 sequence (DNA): TGTGCCAGCAGCTCTAGACTAGAGAGGGCCGGGGAGCTGTTTTTT. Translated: CASSSRLERAGELFF.

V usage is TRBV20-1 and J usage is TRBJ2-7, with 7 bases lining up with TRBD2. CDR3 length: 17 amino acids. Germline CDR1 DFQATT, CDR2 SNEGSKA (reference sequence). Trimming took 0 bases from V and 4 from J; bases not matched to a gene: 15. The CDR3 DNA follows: TGCAGTGCTAGAGAGATGGCTAGCGGCACCCAAGGTTACGAGCAGTACTTC. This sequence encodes CSAREMASGTQGYEQYF.

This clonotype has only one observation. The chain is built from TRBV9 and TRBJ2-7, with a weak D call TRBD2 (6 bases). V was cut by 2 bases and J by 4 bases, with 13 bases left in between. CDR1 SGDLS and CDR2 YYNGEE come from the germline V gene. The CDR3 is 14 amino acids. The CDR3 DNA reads TGTGCCAGCAGCGTCGGGGGAAGAGGTTACGAGCAGTACTTC. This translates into CASSVGGRGYEQYF.

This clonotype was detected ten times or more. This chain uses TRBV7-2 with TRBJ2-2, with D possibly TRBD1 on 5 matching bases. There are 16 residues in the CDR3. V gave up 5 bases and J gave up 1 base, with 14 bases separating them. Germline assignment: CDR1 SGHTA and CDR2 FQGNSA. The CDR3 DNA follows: TGTGCCAGCAGCGACCCAGGCAGGGTGAACACCGGGGAGCTGTTTTTT. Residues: CASSDPGRVNTGELFF.

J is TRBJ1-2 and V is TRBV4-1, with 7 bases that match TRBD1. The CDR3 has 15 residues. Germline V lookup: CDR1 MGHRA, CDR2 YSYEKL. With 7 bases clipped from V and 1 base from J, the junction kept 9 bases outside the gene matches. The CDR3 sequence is CASTDNRGLNYGYTF. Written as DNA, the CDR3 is TGCGCCAGCACGGACAATAGGGGGCTTAACTATGGCTACACCTTC.

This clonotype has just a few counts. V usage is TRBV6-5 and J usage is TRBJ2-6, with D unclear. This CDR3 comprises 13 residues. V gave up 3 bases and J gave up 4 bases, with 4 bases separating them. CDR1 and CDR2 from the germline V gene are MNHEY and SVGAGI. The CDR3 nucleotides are TGTGCCAGCAGTTATCCAGGGGCCAACGTCCTGACTTTC. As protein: CASSYPGANVLTF.

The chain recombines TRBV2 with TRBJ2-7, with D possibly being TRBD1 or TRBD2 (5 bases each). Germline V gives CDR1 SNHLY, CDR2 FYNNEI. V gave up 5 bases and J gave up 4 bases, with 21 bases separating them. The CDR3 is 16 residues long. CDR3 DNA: TGTGCCAGCAGTCACTCGCCCGGGGCGCCGGATTACGAGCAGTACTTC. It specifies CASSHSPGAPDYEQYF.

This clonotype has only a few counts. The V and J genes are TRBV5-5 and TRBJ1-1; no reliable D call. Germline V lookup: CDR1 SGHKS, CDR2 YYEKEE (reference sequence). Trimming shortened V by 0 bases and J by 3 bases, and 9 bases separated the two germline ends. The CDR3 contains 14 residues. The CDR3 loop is CASSLAGRHTEAFF. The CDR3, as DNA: TGTGCCAGCAGCTTGGCGGGCAGACACACTGAAGCTTTCTTT. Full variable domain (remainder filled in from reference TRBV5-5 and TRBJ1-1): DAGVTQSPTHLIKTRGQQVTLRCSPISGHKSVSWYQQVLGQGPQFIFQYYEKEERGRGNFPDRFSARQFPNYSSELNVNALLLGDSALYLCASSLAGRHTEAFFGQGTRLTVV.

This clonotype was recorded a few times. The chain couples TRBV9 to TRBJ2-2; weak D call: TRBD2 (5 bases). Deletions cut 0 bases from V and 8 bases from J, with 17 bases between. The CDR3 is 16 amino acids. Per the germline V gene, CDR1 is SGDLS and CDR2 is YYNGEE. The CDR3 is CASSVAGGPHLGELFF. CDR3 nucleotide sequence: TGTGCCAGCAGCGTAGCCGGAGGACCCCATTTGGGGGAGCTGTTTTTT.

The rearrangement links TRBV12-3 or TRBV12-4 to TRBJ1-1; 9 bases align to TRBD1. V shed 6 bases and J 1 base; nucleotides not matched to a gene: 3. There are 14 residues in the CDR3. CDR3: CASRAGQGNTEAFF. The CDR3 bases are TGTGCCAGCAGAGCGGGACAGGGGAACACTGAAGCTTTCTTT.

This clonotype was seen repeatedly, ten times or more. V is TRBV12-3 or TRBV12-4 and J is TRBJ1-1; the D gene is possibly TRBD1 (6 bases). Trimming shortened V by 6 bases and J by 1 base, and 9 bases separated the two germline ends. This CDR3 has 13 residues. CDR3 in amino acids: CASSPGANTEAFF. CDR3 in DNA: TGTGCCAGCAGCCCGGGGGCGAACACTGAAGCTTTCTTT.

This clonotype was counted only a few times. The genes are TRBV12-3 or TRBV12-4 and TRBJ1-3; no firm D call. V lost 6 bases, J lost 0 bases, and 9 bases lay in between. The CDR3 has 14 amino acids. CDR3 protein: CASSSTDSGNTIYF. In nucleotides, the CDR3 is TGTGCCAGCAGCTCGACGGACTCTGGAAACACCATATATTTT.